This TCR beta chain is from a study of Ad26.COV2.S vaccination and SARS-CoV-2 variants. Study at large: Of the COV1001 trial arms, the Ad26.COV2.S arm included the donor. The vaccine Ad26.COV2.S was put into the muscle once, or twice with 56 days between.

Treatment described: approximately 18 received Ad26.COV2.S at low or high dose, single or two shots; 5 received placebo; per-sample allocation not given. Day 63 after the first vaccine or placebo injection was the time point for sampling. A note on this clone: Its specificity is not known.

The data were produced by immunoSEQ multiplex PCR, yet TCRdb's version contains in-frame clones alone and is incomplete. The sample has around 300,000 clones; 88% are singletons. This CDR3 is built from 12 residues. V was pared by 5 bases and J by 2 bases, with 9 bases between. Germline V gene sequence: CDR1 GTSNPN, CDR2 SVGIG (reference sequence). Overall study results and limits: Participants in the vaccine arm had higher spike-specific TCR breadth; placebo recipients had lower.

The chain combines TRBV30 with TRBJ1-2, with a possible D match to TRBD1 (5 bases). The starting material was peripheral blood, obtained in a trial of Ad26.COV2.S vaccine versus placebo. The receptor's source is a person between 18 and 59 years old who received the Ad26.COV2.S COVID-19 vaccine or a placebo. Written as DNA, the CDR3 is TGTGCCTGGGCCGCAGGGAACTATGGCTACACCTTC. Translating it yields CAWAAGNYGYTF.